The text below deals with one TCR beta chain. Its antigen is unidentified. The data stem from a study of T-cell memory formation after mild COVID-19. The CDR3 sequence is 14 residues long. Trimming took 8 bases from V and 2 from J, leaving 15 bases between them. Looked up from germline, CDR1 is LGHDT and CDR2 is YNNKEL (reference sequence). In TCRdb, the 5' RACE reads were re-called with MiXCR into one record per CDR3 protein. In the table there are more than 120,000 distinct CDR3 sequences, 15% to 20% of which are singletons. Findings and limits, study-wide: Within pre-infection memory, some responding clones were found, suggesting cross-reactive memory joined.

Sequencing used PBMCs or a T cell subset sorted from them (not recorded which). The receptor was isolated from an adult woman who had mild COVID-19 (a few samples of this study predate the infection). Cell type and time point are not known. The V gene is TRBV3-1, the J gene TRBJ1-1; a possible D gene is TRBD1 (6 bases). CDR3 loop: CASCYSGQNTEAFF. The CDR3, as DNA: TGTGCCAGCTGTTATTCGGGACAAAACACTGAAGCTTTCTTT.